This T cell receptor beta chain is drawn from a study of tumor and adjacent non-tumor tissue in lung cancer. Three rounds of nested PCR, following a modified ARM-PCR protocol, produced the TCRbeta library. TCRdb independently ran MiXCR on the multiplex PCR reads; one entry per CDR3 protein. The sample holds over 100,000 distinct CDR3 sequences, 60% to 80% seen once. This CDR3 spans 14 amino acids. Germline assignment: CDR1 SQVTM and CDR2 ANQGSEA. The template was RNA from unsorted bulk tissue. The normal lung tissue was taken more than 3 cm from the tumor edge. The rearrangement joins TRBV29-1 to TRBJ2-2; D unresolved. The source is a man in his sixties with non-small cell lung cancer. Sequenced sample: distant non-tumor lung tissue. The CDR3 sequence: CRAYASEFTGELFF. The CDR3 DNA is TGCCGCGCCTACGCGTCGGAGTTCACCGGGGAGCTGTTTTTT.